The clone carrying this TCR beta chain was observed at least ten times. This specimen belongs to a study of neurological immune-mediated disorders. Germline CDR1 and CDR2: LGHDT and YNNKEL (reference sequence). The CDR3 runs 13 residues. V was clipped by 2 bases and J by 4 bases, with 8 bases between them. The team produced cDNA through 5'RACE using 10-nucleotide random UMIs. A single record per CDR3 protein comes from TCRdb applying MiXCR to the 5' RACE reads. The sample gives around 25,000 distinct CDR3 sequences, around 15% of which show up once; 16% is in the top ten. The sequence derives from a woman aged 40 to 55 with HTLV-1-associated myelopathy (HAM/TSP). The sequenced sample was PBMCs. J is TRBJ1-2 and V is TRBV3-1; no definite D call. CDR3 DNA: TGTGCCAGCAGCCAACTATCTGCCTATGGCTACACCTTC. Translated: CASSQLSAYGYTF.